A selection of T cell receptor beta chains follows, all from one sample in a study of cytomegalovirus exposure and HLA in healthy donors. Method: immunoSEQ multiplex PCR; TCRdb's copy keeps in-frame clones and lacks some. Among 95,000 to 110,000 clones listed, about 71% were seen once. The sample was PBMCs. Receptors originate from a woman in her forties or fifties in good health and CMV-seronegative. CDR3s include the opening cysteine and the closing phenylalanine or tryptophan. Each record gives: V gene, CDR3 length, clone size, D gene, J gene, CDR3 DNA, CDR3 protein. A D gene is named only where the DNA matches it firmly. Expanded clones are given a class, and other clones once, few, many or no size at all.

V gene: TRBV5-4
CDR3 length: 14
clone size: NA
D gene: NA
J gene: TRBJ1-1
CDR3 DNA: TGTGCCAGCAGCTCGGGACATTTCAACACTGAAGCTTTCTTT
CDR3 protein: CASSSGHFNTEAFF

V gene: TRBV5-1
CDR3 length: 15
clone size: NA
D gene: NA
J gene: TRBJ2-7
CDR3 DNA: TGCGCCAGCAGCTTGGATACCGGGACTTTTTACGAGCAGTACTTC
CDR3 protein: CASSLDTGTFYEQYF

V gene: TRBV5-4
CDR3 length: 17
clone size: NA
D gene: TRBD2
J gene: TRBJ2-1
CDR3 DNA: TGTGCCAGCAGCCCAAAAGCATCTAGCGGGACCTACAATGAGCAGTTCTTC
CDR3 protein: CASSPKASSGTYNEQFF

V gene: TRBV7-9
CDR3 length: 17
clone size: NA
D gene: TRBD2
J gene: TRBJ2-1
CDR3 DNA: TGTGCCAGCAGCTTAGCCCCCGGGACTAGCTTTTACAATGAGCAGTTCTTC
CDR3 protein: CASSLAPGTSFYNEQFF

V gene: TRBV5-1
CDR3 length: 14
clone size: NA
D gene: TRBD1
J gene: TRBJ2-7
CDR3 DNA: TGCGCCAGCAACCCGGGACAGGGATTGTACGAGCAGTACTTC
CDR3 protein: CASNPGQGLYEQYF

V gene: TRBV10-3
CDR3 length: 12
clone size: few
D gene: TRBD1
J gene: TRBJ1-2
CDR3 DNA: TGTGCCGCCTCCGGGACAGATTATGGCTACACCTTC
CDR3 protein: CAASGTDYGYTF

V gene: TRBV10-3
CDR3 length: 15
clone size: NA
D gene: TRBD1
J gene: TRBJ2-5
CDR3 DNA: TGTGCCACCACCCGGGACAGTCCTTCGGGGGAGACCCAGTACTTC
CDR3 protein: CATTRDSPSGETQYF

V gene: TRBV5-1
CDR3 length: 15
clone size: few
D gene: NA
J gene: TRBJ1-5
CDR3 DNA: TGCGCCAGCAGCTTGGGGGACATGAGCAATCAGCCCCAGCATTTT
CDR3 protein: CASSLGDMSNQPQHF

V gene: TRBV5-8
CDR3 length: 14
clone size: NA
D gene: NA
J gene: TRBJ1-6
CDR3 DNA: TGTGCCAGCAGCACCGGGACACACAGTTCACCCCTCCACTTT
CDR3 protein: CASSTGTHSSPLHF

V gene: TRBV10-3
CDR3 length: 14
clone size: NA
D gene: TRBD2
J gene: TRBJ2-5
CDR3 DNA: TGTGCCATCAGTAGCGGGGGGGCTCAAGAGACCCAGTACTTC
CDR3 protein: CAISSGGAQETQYF

V gene: TRBV4-1
CDR3 length: 15
clone size: few
D gene: TRBD1
J gene: TRBJ1-1
CDR3 DNA: TGCGCCAGCAGCCGATCGGGACAGTCGAGCACTGAAGCTTTCTTT
CDR3 protein: CASSRSGQSSTEAFF

V gene: TRBV7-9
CDR3 length: 15
clone size: NA
D gene: NA
J gene: TRBJ2-1
CDR3 DNA: TGTGCCAGCAGTCAACTTCGCGGGACCACCCTCGGGCAGTTCTTC
CDR3 protein: CASSQLRGTTLGQFF

V gene: TRBV7-9
CDR3 length: 15
clone size: NA
D gene: TRBD2
J gene: TRBJ2-3
CDR3 DNA: TGTGCCAGCAGCTTGACTAGCGGGAACACAGATACGCAGTATTTT
CDR3 protein: CASSLTSGNTDTQYF

V gene: TRBV10-1
CDR3 length: 17
clone size: NA
D gene: TRBD2
J gene: TRBJ2-1
CDR3 DNA: TGCGCCAGCAGTGAGTTGGAGCGGGGGGGCGGTTTCAATGAGCAGTTCTTC
CDR3 protein: CASSELERGGGFNEQFF

V gene: TRBV11-2
CDR3 length: 17
clone size: NA
D gene: TRBD1
J gene: TRBJ1-5
CDR3 DNA: TGTGCCAGCAGCTTTGATGGGACAGGGTATAGCAATCAGCCCCAGCATTTT
CDR3 protein: CASSFDGTGYSNQPQHF

V gene: TRBV28
CDR3 length: 14
clone size: NA
D gene: NA
J gene: TRBJ1-1
CDR3 DNA: TGTGCCAGCAGTTTCGGCAGGGCGAACACTGAAGCTTTCTTT
CDR3 protein: CASSFGRANTEAFF

V gene: TRBV19
CDR3 length: 16
clone size: NA
D gene: TRBD1
J gene: TRBJ2-3
CDR3 DNA: TGTGCCAGTTCTTACCGGGACAGGGTCGAAGGGGATACGCAGTATTTT
CDR3 protein: CASSYRDRVEGDTQYF

V gene: TRBV5-1
CDR3 length: 15
clone size: NA
D gene: NA
J gene: TRBJ2-1
CDR3 DNA: TGCGCCAGCAGTATGACCAGCGGGCCCAACAATGAGCAGTTCTTC
CDR3 protein: CASSMTSGPNNEQFF

V gene: TRBV4-2
CDR3 length: 15
clone size: NA
D gene: NA
J gene: TRBJ2-3
CDR3 DNA: TGTGCCAGCAGCCAAGGCCAGGGAAGGTCAGATACGCAGTATTTT
CDR3 protein: CASSQGQGRSDTQYF

V gene: TRBV11-2
CDR3 length: 14
clone size: NA
D gene: TRBD1
J gene: TRBJ2-7
CDR3 DNA: TGTGCCAGCAGCTTATGGGACAGGGCCTACGAGCAGTACTTC
CDR3 protein: CASSLWDRAYEQYF

V gene: TRBV10-1
CDR3 length: 14
clone size: once
D gene: TRBD1
J gene: TRBJ2-3
CDR3 DNA: TGCGCCAGCAGTGTCGACAGGGTACGAGATACGCAGTATTTT
CDR3 protein: CASSVDRVRDTQYF

V gene: TRBV6-6
CDR3 length: 15
clone size: NA
D gene: TRBD2
J gene: TRBJ2-1
CDR3 DNA: TGTGCCAGCAGTGCAGCGGGAGGCTTCTACAATGAGCAGTTCTTC
CDR3 protein: CASSAAGGFYNEQFF

V gene: TRBV19
CDR3 length: 12
clone size: NA
D gene: NA
J gene: TRBJ2-5
CDR3 DNA: TGTGCCAGTAGCCATCTAGGCGAGACCCAGTACTTC
CDR3 protein: CASSHLGETQYF

V gene: TRBV12-5
CDR3 length: 11
clone size: NA
D gene: NA
J gene: TRBJ2-7
CDR3 DNA: TGTGCTAGTGGTATAGACTACGAGCAGTACTTC
CDR3 protein: CASGIDYEQYF

V gene: TRBV6-5
CDR3 length: 15
clone size: NA
D gene: TRBD1
J gene: TRBJ2-7
CDR3 DNA: TGTGCCAGCAGGAAACCGGGACAGGGATCCTACGAGCAGTACTTC
CDR3 protein: CASRKPGQGSYEQYF

V gene: TRBV28
CDR3 length: 11
clone size: NA
D gene: NA
J gene: TRBJ1-2
CDR3 DNA: TGTGCCAGCATATCGTCCTATGGCTACACCTTC
CDR3 protein: CASISSYGYTF

V gene: TRBV6-6
CDR3 length: 15
clone size: few
D gene: TRBD2
J gene: TRBJ2-5
CDR3 DNA: TGTGCCAGCAGATATCGCCCAGGACTAGAAGAGACCCAGTACTTC
CDR3 protein: CASRYRPGLEETQYF

V gene: TRBV19
CDR3 length: 15
clone size: few
D gene: TRBD1
J gene: TRBJ1-1
CDR3 DNA: TGTGCCAGTAAAAGGGACCCGGGGACAGTCCTTGAAGCTTTCTTT
CDR3 protein: CASKRDPGTVLEAFF

V gene: TRBV5-4
CDR3 length: 12
clone size: few
D gene: NA
J gene: TRBJ1-1
CDR3 DNA: TGTGCCAGCAGCTTCAGGGAGGGTGAAGCTTTCTTT
CDR3 protein: CASSFREGEAFF

V gene: TRBV10-3
CDR3 length: 12
clone size: NA
D gene: NA
J gene: TRBJ2-5
CDR3 DNA: TGTGCCATCAGTGACCGGGAAGAGACCCAGTACTTC
CDR3 protein: CAISDREETQYF

V gene: TRBV6-1
CDR3 length: 13
clone size: NA
D gene: NA
J gene: TRBJ1-2
CDR3 DNA: TGTGCCAGCAGTGAAATACGGGGGGGAGGCTACACCTTC
CDR3 protein: CASSEIRGGGYTF

V gene: TRBV19
CDR3 length: 14
clone size: NA
D gene: NA
J gene: TRBJ1-5
CDR3 DNA: TGTGCCAGTAAAGACCGGGACAAAAATCAGCCCCAGCATTTT
CDR3 protein: CASKDRDKNQPQHF

V gene: TRBV9
CDR3 length: 17
clone size: few
D gene: TRBD2
J gene: TRBJ2-5
CDR3 DNA: TGTGCCAGCAGCGACCTCATAGCGGGAGGGCCTCAGAAGACCCAGTACTTC
CDR3 protein: CASSDLIAGGPQKTQYF

V gene: TRBV5-1
CDR3 length: 16
clone size: NA
D gene: NA
J gene: TRBJ1-4
CDR3 DNA: TGCGCCAGCAGCCCTGGAGGAGGGGCAACTAATGAAAAACTGTTTTTT
CDR3 protein: CASSPGGGATNEKLFF

V gene: TRBV28
CDR3 length: 19
clone size: NA
D gene: TRBD2
J gene: TRBJ2-2
CDR3 DNA: TGTGCCAGCAGTTTACCCCCAAGCCTAGCGGAGGATGGAACCGGGGAGCTGTTTTTT
CDR3 protein: CASSLPPSLAEDGTGELFF

V gene: TRBV4-2
CDR3 length: 14
clone size: many
D gene: TRBD1
J gene: TRBJ1-4
CDR3 DNA: TGTGCCAGCAGCCCCCGGACAGGGGTTGAAAAACTGTTTTTT
CDR3 protein: CASSPRTGVEKLFF

V gene: TRBV5-1
CDR3 length: 14
clone size: once
D gene: NA
J gene: TRBJ2-5
CDR3 DNA: TGCGCCAGCAGCCAGGACCTCGGGAGAGAGACCCAGTACTTC
CDR3 protein: CASSQDLGRETQYF

V gene: TRBV28
CDR3 length: 14
clone size: NA
D gene: NA
J gene: TRBJ1-1
CDR3 DNA: TGTGCCAGCAGTTCCGGAGGGAGGGACACTGAAGCTTTCTTT
CDR3 protein: CASSSGGRDTEAFF

V gene: TRBV29-1
CDR3 length: 12
clone size: few
D gene: TRBD1
J gene: TRBJ1-1
CDR3 DNA: TGCAGCGCTGGGACAGGAAAAGGTGAAGCTTTCTTT
CDR3 protein: CSAGTGKGEAFF